This T cell receptor (beta chain) was obtained from a study of T cells in women clearing cervical HPV infection. In the study overall: Cases were women with histologically confirmed HPV16-related CIN3 or worse, including a couple of invasive cancers. Findings and limits, study-wide: Associations may precede or follow infection; HPV-specific or memory T cells were not isolated. CIN3+ cases had significantly higher TCR repertoire richness than controls, but evenness did not differ.

Profiling relied on immunoSEQ multiplex PCR, and the TCRdb table lists in-frame clones only, not all of them. Its listing shows approximately 52,000 clones. For this clone: The antigen remains unidentified.

HPV was found by MY09/MY11 PCR and dot-blot genotyping. Sequencing input: blood buffy coat. The TCR comes from a woman aged 18 to 69 with a cervical HPV16 infection that either progressed to CIN3+ or cleared (not recorded which).

The CDR3 reads CASSPGDSLNYGYTF. The DNA read from the CDR3 is TGCGCCAGCAGCCCGGGGGACAGTCTAAACTATGGC. The chain recombines TRBV5-1 with TRBJ1-2, with TRBD1 identical over 7 bases. The read terminates 3 residues before the CDR3 end, so the remaining end is supplied by the germline J gene. The CDR3 covers 15 residues. V dropped 4 bases and J dropped 2; count of bases not matched to a gene: 8. Looked up from germline, CDR1 is SGHRS and CDR2 is YFSETQ.